The clone carrying this TCR beta chain was observed at least ten times. Its antigen is not identified. TCRdb itself ran the multiplex PCR reads through MiXCR, one entry per CDR3 protein. The table shows under 250,000 distinct CDR3 sequences, with about 34% occurring only once. This entry comes from a study of breast tumors, draining lymph nodes, adjacent tissues. Study-wide findings and caveats: Findings are consistent with lymph node origin and intratumoral expansion of most tumor T cells. Compared with basal-like, luminal-like tumors shared significantly more repertoire with nontumor tissue.

Axillary draining lymph nodes of breast cancer patients supplied the node samples. Sequencing was performed on axillary lymph node tissue. This sequence originates from a female donor with breast cancer. Some clones in this sample may be carry-over from other donors' samples.

The CDR3 spells CASSQVPSGYTDTQYF. In DNA form, the CDR3 reads TGCGCCAGCAGCCAAGTCCCTAGCGGTTACACAGATACGCAGTATTTT. The rearrangement joins TRBV4-1 to TRBJ2-3; 7 bases are a match to TRBD2. V dropped 1 base and J dropped 2; count of bases not matched to a gene: 6. The CDR3 runs 16 residues. In germline, CDR1 is MGHRA, CDR2 YSYEKL.